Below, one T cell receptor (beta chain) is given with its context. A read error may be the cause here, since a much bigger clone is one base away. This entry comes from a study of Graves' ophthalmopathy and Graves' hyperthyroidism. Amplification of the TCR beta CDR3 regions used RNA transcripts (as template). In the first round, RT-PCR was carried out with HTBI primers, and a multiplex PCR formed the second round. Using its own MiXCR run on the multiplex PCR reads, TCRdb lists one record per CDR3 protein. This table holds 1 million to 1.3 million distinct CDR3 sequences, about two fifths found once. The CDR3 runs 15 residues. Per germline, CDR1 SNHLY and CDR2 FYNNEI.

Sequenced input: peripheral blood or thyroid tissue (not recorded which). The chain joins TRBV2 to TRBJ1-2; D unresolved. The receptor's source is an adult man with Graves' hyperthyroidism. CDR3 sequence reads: CVSSSWEQRNYGYTF. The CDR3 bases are TGTGTCAGCAGCTCCTGGGAGCAACGGAACTATGGCTACACCTTC.